The entry below gives a single T cell receptor (beta chain) sequence along with its context. Its specificity is unknown. This specimen belongs to a study of cytomegalovirus exposure and HLA in healthy donors. General study results and limits: A later analysis found most CMV-associated TCR beta chains apparently HLA-restricted. Some segments of the V type, notably TRBV6-2 and TRBV6-3, were excluded as indistinguishable.

The PCR was carried out with 60 Vbeta primers and 13 Jbeta primers. Method: immunoSEQ multiplex PCR; TCRdb's copy keeps in-frame clones and lacks some. The table records 70,000 to 100,000 clones, roughly 67% of them present only once. V was shortened by 0 bases and J by 1 base, with 13 bases between the two germline ends. Germline CDR1 SGDLS, CDR2 YYNGEE. This CDR3 spans 16 amino acids. V is TRBV9 and J is TRBJ2-5; TRBD1 might be the D (6 bases). Sequencing was performed on PBMCs. The TCR sequence derives from a woman in her forties or fifties in good health and CMV-seropositive. The CDR3 nucleotides are TGTGCCAGCAGCGTAGGGCTTGGGGGCTCCCAAGAGACCCAGTACTTC. Its translation is CASSVGLGGSQETQYF. The full variable domain, in which reference TRBV9 and TRBJ2-5 provide the parts outside the CDR3, is DSGVTQTPKHLITATGQRVTLRCSPRSGDLSVYWYQQSLDQGLQFLIQYYNGEERAKGNILERFSAQQFPDLHSELNLSSLELGDSALYFCASSVGLGGSQETQYFGPGTRLLVL.